This T cell receptor beta chain was found in a study of shared clonotypes between healthy human individuals. For the study at large: Each donor contributed plates that comprised three CD4 naive, three CD4 memory, two CD8 naive and one CD8 memory.

Profiling relied on immunoSEQ multiplex PCR, and the TCRdb table lists in-frame clones only, not all of them. The table has about 2.4 million clones, just over 90% seen once. In the case of this clone: What it binds is unknown.

Germline loops: CDR1 KGHSH, CDR2 LQKENI. CDR3 length: 14 amino acids. The V and J ends lost 3 bases and 8 bases respectively, with 11 bases between them. Whole-study findings and limits: Donors were few, which limited the genetic and exposure-history diversity represented. Sharing of clonotypes among donors was expected to vary with sequencing depth. Compared with memory subsets, naive subsets generally had larger estimated richness.

The sequence was collected from a man aged 18 to 29 in good health. The sequenced sample was naive CD4+ T cells sorted from blood. Subset defined: CD45RA+ positively selected. V and J are TRBV18 and TRBJ1-6; maybe TRBD1 (5 bases). The CDR3 here is CASSPARGDSPLHF. The DNA for the CDR3 is TGTGCCAGCTCACCGGCCAGAGGGGATTCACCCCTCCACTTT.